This is a list of T cell receptor beta chains from one sample in a study of CD8 T cells in Susac syndrome. Via MiXCR, TCRdb re-called the immunoSEQ multiplex PCR reads, giving one row per CDR3 protein. This sample has around 120,000 distinct CDR3 sequences, with around 94% found just once. Specimen: CD4+ T cells from PBMCs. The receptors originated from a human donor with multiple sclerosis. CDR3s include the opening cysteine and the closing phenylalanine or tryptophan. The order of the fields is J gene, D gene, CDR3 length, V gene, clone size, CDR3 protein, CDR3 DNA. D genes are given only for firm matches. Clone size is stated in some rows and not others, as once, few, many or a class when expanded.

j_gene: TRBJ2-1
d_gene: .
len: 14
v_gene: TRBV7-2
abundance: .
CDR3aa: CASRRTPQINEQFF
CDR3nt: TGTGCCAGCAGGAGGACACCCCAAATCAATGAGCAGTTCTTC

j_gene: TRBJ2-5
d_gene: .
len: 14
v_gene: TRBV27
abundance: .
CDR3aa: CASRTAGMAETQYF
CDR3nt: TGTGCCAGCAGAACCGCCGGGATGGCGGAGACCCAGTACTTC

j_gene: TRBJ2-3
d_gene: .
len: 14
v_gene: TRBV7-3
abundance: .
CDR3aa: CASSLTGDSDTQYF
CDR3nt: TGTGCCAGCAGCTTAACGGGGGACTCAGATACGCAGTATTTT

j_gene: TRBJ1-1
d_gene: TRBD1
len: 15
v_gene: TRBV5-6
abundance: .
CDR3aa: CASSTPDRGNTEAFF
CDR3nt: TGTGCCAGCAGCACCCCGGACAGGGGAAACACTGAAGCTTTCTTT

j_gene: TRBJ2-2
d_gene: .
len: 17
v_gene: TRBV11-1
abundance: .
CDR3aa: CASSLAPQVGAAGELFF
CDR3nt: TGTGCCAGCAGCTTAGCCCCCCAGGTCGGGGCCGCCGGGGAGCTGTTTTTT

j_gene: TRBJ1-6
d_gene: .
len: 15
v_gene: TRBV11-3
abundance: .
CDR3aa: CASSYRAGGNSPLHF
CDR3nt: TGTGCCAGCAGCTACCGAGCGGGCGGGAATTCACCCCTCCACTTT

j_gene: TRBJ2-7
d_gene: .
len: 13
v_gene: TRBV18
abundance: .
CDR3aa: CASSPTFGDEQYF
CDR3nt: TGTGCCAGCTCACCAACGTTCGGAGACGAGCAGTACTTC

j_gene: TRBJ1-4
d_gene: .
len: 14
v_gene: TRBV11-2
abundance: .
CDR3aa: CASSIGGTNEKLFF
CDR3nt: TGTGCCAGCAGCATAGGGGGAACTAATGAAAAACTGTTTTTT

j_gene: TRBJ2-3
d_gene: .
len: 16
v_gene: TRBV5-4
abundance: .
CDR3aa: CASSPEPMGQGDTQYF
CDR3nt: TGTGCCAGCAGCCCCGAACCTATGGGGCAAGGAGATACGCAGTATTTT

j_gene: TRBJ1-2
d_gene: .
len: 15
v_gene: TRBV28
abundance: .
CDR3aa: CASSLWGLGASGYTF
CDR3nt: TGTGCCAGCAGTTTATGGGGGTTGGGGGCAAGTGGCTACACCTTC

j_gene: TRBJ1-2
d_gene: .
len: 15
v_gene: TRBV3-1
abundance: .
CDR3aa: CASSQEGDNHYGYTF
CDR3nt: TGTGCCAGCAGCCAAGAGGGGGACAATCACTATGGCTACACCTTC

j_gene: TRBJ2-7
d_gene: .
len: 12
v_gene: TRBV2
abundance: .
CDR3aa: CASRGDGYEQYF
CDR3nt: TGTGCCAGCAGGGGGGACGGGTACGAGCAGTACTTC

j_gene: TRBJ1-2
d_gene: .
len: 13
v_gene: TRBV7-9
abundance: .
CDR3aa: CASIPGPENGYTF
CDR3nt: TGTGCCAGCATCCCCGGGCCGGAAAATGGCTACACCTTC

j_gene: TRBJ1-1
d_gene: .
len: 16
v_gene: TRBV4-2
abundance: .
CDR3aa: CASSQRTVGLNTEAFF
CDR3nt: TGTGCCAGCAGCCAGAGGACAGTGGGTCTGAACACTGAAGCTTTCTTT

j_gene: TRBJ2-7
d_gene: .
len: 12
v_gene: TRBV20-1
abundance: few
CDR3aa: CSAHSLGWEQYF
CDR3nt: TGCAGTGCTCATAGTTTGGGGTGGGAGCAGTACTTC

j_gene: TRBJ2-2
d_gene: .
len: 14
v_gene: TRBV5-6
abundance: once
CDR3aa: CASSLHGNTGELFF
CDR3nt: TGTGCCAGCAGCTTGCACGGGAACACCGGGGAGCTGTTTTTT

j_gene: TRBJ2-3
d_gene: TRBD2
len: 17
v_gene: TRBV3-1
abundance: .
CDR3aa: CASSQVSGGPSTDTQYF
CDR3nt: TGTGCCAGCAGCCAAGTAAGCGGGGGCCCTAGCACAGATACGCAGTATTTT

j_gene: TRBJ2-1
d_gene: .
len: 14
v_gene: TRBV6-5
abundance: .
CDR3aa: CASKGDRASNEQFF
CDR3nt: TGTGCCAGTAAGGGTGACCGGGCCTCGAATGAGCAGTTCTTC

j_gene: TRBJ1-1
d_gene: .
len: 14
v_gene: TRBV18
abundance: .
CDR3aa: CASSPPNPNTEAFF
CDR3nt: TGTGCCAGCTCACCACCCAACCCGAACACTGAAGCTTTCTTT

j_gene: TRBJ2-7
d_gene: .
len: 12
v_gene: TRBV27
abundance: .
CDR3aa: CASSLQGDEQYF
CDR3nt: TGTGCCAGCAGTTTACAGGGAGACGAGCAGTACTTC

j_gene: TRBJ1-4
d_gene: .
len: 12
v_gene: TRBV12-3/TRBV12-4
abundance: once
CDR3aa: CASRTTNEKLFF
CDR3nt: TGTGCCAGCAGAACTACAAATGAAAAACTGTTTTTT

j_gene: TRBJ1-2
d_gene: TRBD1
len: 13
v_gene: TRBV5-4
abundance: .
CDR3aa: CASSSRQGHGYTF
CDR3nt: TGTGCCAGCAGCTCCCGACAGGGGCACGGCTACACCTTC

j_gene: TRBJ2-2
d_gene: TRBD1
len: 16
v_gene: TRBV24-1
abundance: .
CDR3aa: CATSDAGQGATGELFF
CDR3nt: TGTGCCACCAGTGATGCGGGACAGGGGGCCACCGGGGAGCTGTTTTTT

j_gene: TRBJ2-7
d_gene: .
len: 13
v_gene: TRBV12-3/TRBV12-4
abundance: .
CDR3aa: CASSSRLVYEQYF
CDR3nt: TGTGCCAGCAGTTCTAGATTAGTCTACGAGCAGTACTTC

j_gene: TRBJ2-2
d_gene: .
len: 14
v_gene: TRBV7-9
abundance: once
CDR3aa: CASVLAGSTGELFF
CDR3nt: TGTGCCAGCGTACTGGCAGGGAGCACCGGGGAGCTGTTTTTT

j_gene: TRBJ1-2
d_gene: .
len: 15
v_gene: TRBV20-1
abundance: once
CDR3aa: CSARDRRLTNYGYTF
CDR3nt: TGCAGTGCTAGAGATCGACGGTTAACAAACTATGGCTACACCTTC

j_gene: TRBJ2-3
d_gene: TRBD2
len: 15
v_gene: TRBV28
abundance: .
CDR3aa: CASSLERGRGDTQYF
CDR3nt: TGTGCCAGCAGTTTGGAGCGGGGGAGAGGTGATACGCAGTATTTT